This TCR beta chain is drawn from a study of T cells in Graves' hyperthyroidism and ophthalmopathy. The wider study: Specimen type is peripheral blood, collected at initial diagnosis prior to any treatment. Findings and limits, study-wide: Blood also contained most expanded thyroid clonotypes above 0.001.

This clonotype came up a few times. The target antigen is unknown. TCR beta CDR3 regions were amplified from RNA. The HTBI set primed first-round TCR CDR3 RT-PCR. One entry per CDR3 protein, called by TCRdb with MiXCR from the multiplex PCR reads. Altogether roughly 500,000 distinct CDR3 sequences are present, less than 25% being singletons, with the ten largest covering approximately 10%. CDR3 length: 13 amino acids. Looked up from germline, CDR1 is SGHTA and CDR2 is FQGNSA. Trimming took off 0 bases at V and 11 bases at J, with 14 bases between the two ends. Subjects with ophthalmopathy showed a Clinical Activity Score no lower than 3, a NOSPECS grade no lower than 4, and a duration shorter than 3 months. Pregnant or lactating patients were excluded, as were those with uncontrolled infection or other autoimmune disease.

The receptor comes from a woman in her twenties or thirties with Graves' ophthalmopathy. This chain links TRBV7-2 with TRBJ2-7; a possible D gene is TRBD2 (6 bases). The material sequenced was blood. The CDR3 bases are TGTGCCAGCAGCTTAGCCAACTTAGGCGGGGAGTACTTC. Translated, it gives CASSLANLGGEYF.